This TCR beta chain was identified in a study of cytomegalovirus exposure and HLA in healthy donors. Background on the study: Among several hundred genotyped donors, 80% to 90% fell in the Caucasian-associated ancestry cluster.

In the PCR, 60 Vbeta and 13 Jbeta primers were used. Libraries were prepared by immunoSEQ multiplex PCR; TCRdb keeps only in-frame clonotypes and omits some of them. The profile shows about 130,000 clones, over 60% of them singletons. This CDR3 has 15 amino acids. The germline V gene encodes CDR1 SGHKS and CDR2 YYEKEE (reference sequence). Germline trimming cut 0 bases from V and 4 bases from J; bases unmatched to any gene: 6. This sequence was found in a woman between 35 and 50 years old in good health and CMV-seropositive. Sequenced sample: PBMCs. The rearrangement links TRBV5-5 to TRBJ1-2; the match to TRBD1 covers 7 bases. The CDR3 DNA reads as TGTGCCAGCAGCTTGGGACAGGGTGGGATCTATGGCTACACCTTC. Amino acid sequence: CASSLGQGGIYGYTF. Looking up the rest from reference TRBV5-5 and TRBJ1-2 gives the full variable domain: DAGVTQSPTHLIKTRGQQVTLRCSPISGHKSVSWYQQVLGQGPQFIFQYYEKEERGRGNFPDRFSARQFPNYSSELNVNALLLGDSALYLCASSLGQGGIYGYTFGSGTRLTVV.